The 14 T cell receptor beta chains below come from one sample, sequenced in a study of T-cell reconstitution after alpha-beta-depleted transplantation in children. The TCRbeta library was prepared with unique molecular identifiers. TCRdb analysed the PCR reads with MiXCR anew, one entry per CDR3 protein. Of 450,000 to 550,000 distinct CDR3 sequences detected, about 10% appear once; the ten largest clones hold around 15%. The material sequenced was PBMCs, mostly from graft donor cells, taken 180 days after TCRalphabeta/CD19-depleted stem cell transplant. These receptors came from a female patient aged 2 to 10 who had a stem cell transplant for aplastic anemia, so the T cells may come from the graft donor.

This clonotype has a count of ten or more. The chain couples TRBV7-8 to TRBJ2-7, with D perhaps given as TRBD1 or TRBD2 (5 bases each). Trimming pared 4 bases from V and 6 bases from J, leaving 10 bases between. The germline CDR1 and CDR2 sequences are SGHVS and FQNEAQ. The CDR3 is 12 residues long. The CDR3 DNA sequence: TGTGCCAGCAGCTCAACTAGGGGCGAGCAGTACTTC. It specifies CASSSTRGEQYF. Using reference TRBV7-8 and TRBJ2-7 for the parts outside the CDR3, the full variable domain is GAGVSQSPRYKVAKRGQDVALRCDPISGHVSLFWYQQALGQGPEFLTYFQNEAQLDKSGLPSDRFFAERPEGSVSTLKIQRTQQEDSAVYLCASSSTRGEQYFGPGTRLTVT.

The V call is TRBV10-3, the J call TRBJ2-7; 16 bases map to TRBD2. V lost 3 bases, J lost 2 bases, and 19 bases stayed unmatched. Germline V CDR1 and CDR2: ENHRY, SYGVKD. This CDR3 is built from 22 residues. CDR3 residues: CAISDPGLAGGPRSRLPYEQYF. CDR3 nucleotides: TGTGCCATCAGTGACCCGGGACTAGCGGGAGGGCCCAGGTCCCGCTTACCCTACGAGCAGTACTTC.

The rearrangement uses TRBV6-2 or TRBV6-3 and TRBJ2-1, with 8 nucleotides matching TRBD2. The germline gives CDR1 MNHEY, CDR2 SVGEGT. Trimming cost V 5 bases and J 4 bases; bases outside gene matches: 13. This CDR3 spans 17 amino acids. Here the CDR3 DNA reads TGTGCCAGCAGTAACCCCAATCTAGCGGGTCTTTACAATGAGCAGTTCTTC. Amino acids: CASSNPNLAGLYNEQFF.

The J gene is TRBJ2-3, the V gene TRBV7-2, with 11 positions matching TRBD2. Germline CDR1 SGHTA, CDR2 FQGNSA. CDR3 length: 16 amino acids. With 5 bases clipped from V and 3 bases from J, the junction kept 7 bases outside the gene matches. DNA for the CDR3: TGTGCCAGCAGCAGAACTAGCGGGGGACAGACAGATACGCAGTATTTT. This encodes CASSRTSGGQTDTQYF.

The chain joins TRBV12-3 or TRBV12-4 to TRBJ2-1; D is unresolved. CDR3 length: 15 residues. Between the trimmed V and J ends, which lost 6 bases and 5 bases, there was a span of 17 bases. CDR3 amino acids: CASSLQKIRDNEQFF. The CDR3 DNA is TGTGCCAGCAGCCTACAGAAAATAAGGGACAATGAGCAGTTCTTC.

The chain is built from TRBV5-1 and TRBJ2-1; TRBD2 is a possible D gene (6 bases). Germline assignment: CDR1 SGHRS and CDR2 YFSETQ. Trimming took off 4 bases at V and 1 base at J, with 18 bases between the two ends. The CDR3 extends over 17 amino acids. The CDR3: CASSQRTVGGSYNEQFF. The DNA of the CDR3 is TGCGCCAGCAGCCAGAGGACTGTCGGGGGTTCCTACAATGAGCAGTTCTTC.

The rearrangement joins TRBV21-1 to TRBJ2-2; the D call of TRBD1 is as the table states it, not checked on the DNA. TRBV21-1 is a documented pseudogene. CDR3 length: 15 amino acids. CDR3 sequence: CASSAGQENTGELFF. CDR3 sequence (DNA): TGTGCCAGCAGCGCGGGACAGGAGAACACCGGGGAGCTGTTTTTT.

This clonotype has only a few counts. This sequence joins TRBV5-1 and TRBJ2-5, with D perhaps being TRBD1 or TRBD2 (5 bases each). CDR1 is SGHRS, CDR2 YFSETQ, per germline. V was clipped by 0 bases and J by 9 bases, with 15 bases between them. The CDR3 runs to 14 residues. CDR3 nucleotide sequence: TGCGCCAGCAGCTTGGCATGGGGGTCTGGGGCCCAGTACTTC. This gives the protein CASSLAWGSGAQYF.

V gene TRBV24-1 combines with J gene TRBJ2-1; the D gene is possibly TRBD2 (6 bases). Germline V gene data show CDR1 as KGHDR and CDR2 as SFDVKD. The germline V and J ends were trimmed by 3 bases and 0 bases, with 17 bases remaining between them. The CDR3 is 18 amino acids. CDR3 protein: CATSDPGPGLSSYNEQFF. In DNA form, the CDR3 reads TGTGCCACCAGTGATCCCGGGCCGGGACTCAGCTCCTACAATGAGCAGTTCTTC.

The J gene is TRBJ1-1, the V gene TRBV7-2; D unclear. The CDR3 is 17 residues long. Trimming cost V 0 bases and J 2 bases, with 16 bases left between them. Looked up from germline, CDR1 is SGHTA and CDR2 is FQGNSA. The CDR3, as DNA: TGTGCCAGCAGCTTAGCACAGAACATCCCACCTAACACTGAAGCTTTCTTT. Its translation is CASSLAQNIPPNTEAFF.

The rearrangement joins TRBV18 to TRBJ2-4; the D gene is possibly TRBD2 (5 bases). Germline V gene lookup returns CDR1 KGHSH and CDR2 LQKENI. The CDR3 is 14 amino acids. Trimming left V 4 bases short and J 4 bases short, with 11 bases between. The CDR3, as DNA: TGTGCCAGCTCACTCTTCCGGGAAAAAAACATTCAGTACTTC. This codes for CASSLFREKNIQYF.

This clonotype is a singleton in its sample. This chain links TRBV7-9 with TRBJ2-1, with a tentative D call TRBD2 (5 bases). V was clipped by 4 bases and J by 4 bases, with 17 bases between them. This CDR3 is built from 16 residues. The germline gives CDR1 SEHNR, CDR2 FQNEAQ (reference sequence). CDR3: CASSSTPGRGYNEQFF. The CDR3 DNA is TGTGCCAGCAGCTCGACCCCGGGGAGAGGTTACAATGAGCAGTTCTTC.

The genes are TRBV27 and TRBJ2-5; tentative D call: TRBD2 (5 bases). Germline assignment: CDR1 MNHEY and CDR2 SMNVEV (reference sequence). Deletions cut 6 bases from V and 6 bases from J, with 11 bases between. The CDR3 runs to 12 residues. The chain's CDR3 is CASSSPGKTQYF. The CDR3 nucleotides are TGTGCCAGCAGCTCCCCGGGAAAGACCCAGTACTTC.

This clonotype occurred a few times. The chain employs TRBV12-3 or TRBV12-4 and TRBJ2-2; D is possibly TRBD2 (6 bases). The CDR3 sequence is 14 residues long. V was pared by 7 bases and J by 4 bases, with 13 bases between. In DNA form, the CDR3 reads TGTGCCAGCACTTCGGGGCGGGGCACCGGGGAGCTGTTTTTT. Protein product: CASTSGRGTGELFF.